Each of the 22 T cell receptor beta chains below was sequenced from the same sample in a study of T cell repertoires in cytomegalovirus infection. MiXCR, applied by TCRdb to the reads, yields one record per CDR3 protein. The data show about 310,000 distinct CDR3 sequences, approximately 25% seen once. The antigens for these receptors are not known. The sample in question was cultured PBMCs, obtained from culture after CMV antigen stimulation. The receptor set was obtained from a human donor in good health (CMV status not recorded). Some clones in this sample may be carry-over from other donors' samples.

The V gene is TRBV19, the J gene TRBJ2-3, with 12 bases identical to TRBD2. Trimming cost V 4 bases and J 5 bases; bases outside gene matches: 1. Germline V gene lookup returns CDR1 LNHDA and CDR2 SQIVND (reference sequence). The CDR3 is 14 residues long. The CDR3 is CASSKTSGRDTQYF. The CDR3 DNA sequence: TGTGCCAGTAGTAAGACTAGCGGGAGAGATACGCAGTATTTT.

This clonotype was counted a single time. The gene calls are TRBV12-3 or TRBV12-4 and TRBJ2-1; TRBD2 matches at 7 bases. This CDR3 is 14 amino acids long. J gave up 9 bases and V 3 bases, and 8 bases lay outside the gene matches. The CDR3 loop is CASSLAGEYIEQFF. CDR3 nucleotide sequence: TGTGCCAGCAGTTTGGCGGGAGAGTATATTGAGCAGTTCTTC.

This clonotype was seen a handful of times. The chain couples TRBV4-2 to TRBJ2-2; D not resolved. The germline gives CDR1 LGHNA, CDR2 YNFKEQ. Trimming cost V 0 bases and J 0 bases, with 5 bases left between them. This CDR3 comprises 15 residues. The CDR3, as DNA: TGTGCCAGCAGCCAAGATGGCCCGAACACCGGGGAGCTGTTTTTT. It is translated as CASSQDGPNTGELFF.

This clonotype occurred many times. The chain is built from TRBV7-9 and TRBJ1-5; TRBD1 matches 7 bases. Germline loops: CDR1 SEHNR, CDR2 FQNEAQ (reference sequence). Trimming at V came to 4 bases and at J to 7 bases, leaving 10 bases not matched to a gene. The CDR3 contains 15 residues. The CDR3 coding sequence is TGTGCCAGCAGCTCAGACCGGGACAGATCACAGCCCCAGCATTTT. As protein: CASSSDRDRSQPQHF.

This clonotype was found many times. The CDR3 DNA is TGTGCCAGCAGCCCAGACAGTAGCAATCAGCCCCAGCATTTT. It encodes CASSPDSSNQPQHF. This chain connects TRBV7-2 to TRBJ1-5; D perhaps matches TRBD1 (5 bases). Between the trimmed V and J ends, which lost 5 bases and 0 bases, there was a span of 8 bases. CDR3 length equals 14 residues. Germline V lookup: CDR1 SGHTA, CDR2 FQGNSA.

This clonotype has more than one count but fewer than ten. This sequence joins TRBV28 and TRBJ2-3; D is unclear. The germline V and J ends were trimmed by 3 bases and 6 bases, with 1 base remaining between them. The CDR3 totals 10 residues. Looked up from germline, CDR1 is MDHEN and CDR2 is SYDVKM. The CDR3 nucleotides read TGTGCCAGCAGTTTCGATACGCAGTATTTT. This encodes CASSFDTQYF.

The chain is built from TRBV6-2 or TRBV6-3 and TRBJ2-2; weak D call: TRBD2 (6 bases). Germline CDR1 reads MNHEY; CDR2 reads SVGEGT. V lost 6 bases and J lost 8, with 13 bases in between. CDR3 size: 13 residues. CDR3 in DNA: TGTGCCAGCAGCCCGCGGGGATCTGGGGAGCTGTTTTTT. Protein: CASSPRGSGELFF.

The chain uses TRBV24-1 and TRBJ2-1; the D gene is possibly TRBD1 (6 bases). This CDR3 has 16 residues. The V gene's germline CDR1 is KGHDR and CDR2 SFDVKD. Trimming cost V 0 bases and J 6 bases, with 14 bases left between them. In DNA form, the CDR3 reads TGTGCCACCAGTGATTTGCCAGGGGACGGTGGCAATGAGCAGTTCTTC. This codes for CATSDLPGDGGNEQFF.

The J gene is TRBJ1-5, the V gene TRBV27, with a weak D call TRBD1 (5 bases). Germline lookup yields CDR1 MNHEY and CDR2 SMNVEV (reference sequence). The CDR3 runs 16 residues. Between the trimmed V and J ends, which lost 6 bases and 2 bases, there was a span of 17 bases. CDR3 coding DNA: TGTGCCAGCAGACCTGGGTCAGGGCTTCGCAATCAGCCCCAGCATTTT. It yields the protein CASRPGSGLRNQPQHF.

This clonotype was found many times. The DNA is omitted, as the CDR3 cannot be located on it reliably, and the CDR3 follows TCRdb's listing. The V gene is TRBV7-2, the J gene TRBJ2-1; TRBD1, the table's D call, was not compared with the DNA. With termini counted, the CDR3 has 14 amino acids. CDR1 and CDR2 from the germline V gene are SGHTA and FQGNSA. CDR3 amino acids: CASSFGQGSHEQFF.

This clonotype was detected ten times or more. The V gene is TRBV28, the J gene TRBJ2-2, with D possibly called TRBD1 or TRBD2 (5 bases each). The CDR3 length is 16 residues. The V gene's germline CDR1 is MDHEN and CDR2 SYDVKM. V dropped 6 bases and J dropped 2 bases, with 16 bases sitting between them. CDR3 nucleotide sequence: TGTGCCAGCAGACCGCTCCGAGGGGTAAACACCGGGGAGCTGTTTTTT. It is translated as CASRPLRGVNTGELFF.

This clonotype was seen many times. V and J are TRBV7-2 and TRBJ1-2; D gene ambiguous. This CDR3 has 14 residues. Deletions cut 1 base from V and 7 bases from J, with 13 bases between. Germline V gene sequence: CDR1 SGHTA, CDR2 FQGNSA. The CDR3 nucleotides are TGTGCCAGCAGCTTAGAGGCATCGTCGGGTGGCTACACCTTC. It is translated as CASSLEASSGGYTF.

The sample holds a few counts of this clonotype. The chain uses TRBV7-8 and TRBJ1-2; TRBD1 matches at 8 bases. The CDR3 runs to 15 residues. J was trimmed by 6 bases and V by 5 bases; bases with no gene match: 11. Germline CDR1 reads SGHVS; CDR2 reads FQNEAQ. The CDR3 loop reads CASSVTGVHGDGYTF. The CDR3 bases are TGTGCCAGCAGCGTGACAGGGGTCCATGGAGATGGCTACACCTTC.

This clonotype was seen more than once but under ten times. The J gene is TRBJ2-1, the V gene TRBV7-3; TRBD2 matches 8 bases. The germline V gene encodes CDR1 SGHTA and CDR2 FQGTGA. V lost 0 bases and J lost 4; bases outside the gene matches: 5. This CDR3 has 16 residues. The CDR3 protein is CASSLTRSGVYNEQFF. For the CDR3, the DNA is TGTGCCAGCAGCTTAACGCGTAGCGGGGTGTACAATGAGCAGTTCTTC.

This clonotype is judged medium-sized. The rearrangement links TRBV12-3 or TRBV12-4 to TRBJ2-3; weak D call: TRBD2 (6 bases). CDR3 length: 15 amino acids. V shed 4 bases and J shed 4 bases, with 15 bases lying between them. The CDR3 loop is CASSYGGGSPDTQYF. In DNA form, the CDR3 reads TGTGCCAGCAGTTATGGCGGAGGGTCCCCAGATACGCAGTATTTT.

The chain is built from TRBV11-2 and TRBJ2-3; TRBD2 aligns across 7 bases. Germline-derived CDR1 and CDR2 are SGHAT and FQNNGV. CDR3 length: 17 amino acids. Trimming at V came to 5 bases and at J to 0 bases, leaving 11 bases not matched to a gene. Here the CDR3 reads CASSLTEIAGSTDTQYF. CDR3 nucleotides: TGTGCCAGCAGCCTGACGGAAATAGCGGGCAGCACAGATACGCAGTATTTT.

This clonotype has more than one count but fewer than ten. The CDR3 DNA reads TGTGCCTGGAGCCAGATTGATGAGAGCCAGCCCCAGCATTTT. Protein: CAWSQIDESQPQHF. This chain connects TRBV30 to TRBJ1-5; D gene uncertain. The germline CDR1 and CDR2 sequences are GTSNPN and SVGIG (reference sequence). V was cut by 3 bases and J by 7 bases, with 16 bases left in between. The CDR3 covers 14 residues.

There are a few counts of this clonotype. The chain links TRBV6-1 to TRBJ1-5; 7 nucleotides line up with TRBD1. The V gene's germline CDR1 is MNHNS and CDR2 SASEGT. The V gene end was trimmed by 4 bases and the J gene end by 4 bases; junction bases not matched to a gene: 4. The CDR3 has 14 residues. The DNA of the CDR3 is TGTGCCAGCAGTGGACAGGGACTAAATCAGCCCCAGCATTTT. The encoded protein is CASSGQGLNQPQHF.

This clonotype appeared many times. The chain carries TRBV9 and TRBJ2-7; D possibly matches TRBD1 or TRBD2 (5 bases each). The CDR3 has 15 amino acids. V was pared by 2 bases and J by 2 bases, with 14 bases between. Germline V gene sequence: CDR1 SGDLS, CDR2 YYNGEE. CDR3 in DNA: TGTGCCAGCAGCGTGGGTAGGGGAGTTACCTACGAGCAGTACTTC. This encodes CASSVGRGVTYEQYF. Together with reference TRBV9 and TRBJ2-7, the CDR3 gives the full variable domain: DSGVTQTPKHLITATGQRVTLRCSPRSGDLSVYWYQQSLDQGLQFLIQYYNGEERAKGNILERFSAQQFPDLHSELNLSSLELGDSALYFCASSVGRGVTYEQYFGPGTRLTVT.

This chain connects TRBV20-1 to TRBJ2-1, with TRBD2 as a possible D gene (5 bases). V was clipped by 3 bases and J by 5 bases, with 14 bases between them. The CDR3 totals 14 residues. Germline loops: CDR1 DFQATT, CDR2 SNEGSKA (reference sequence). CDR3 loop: CSARSADGDNEQFF. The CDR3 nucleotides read TGCAGTGCTAGGTCCGCGGACGGGGACAATGAGCAGTTCTTC.

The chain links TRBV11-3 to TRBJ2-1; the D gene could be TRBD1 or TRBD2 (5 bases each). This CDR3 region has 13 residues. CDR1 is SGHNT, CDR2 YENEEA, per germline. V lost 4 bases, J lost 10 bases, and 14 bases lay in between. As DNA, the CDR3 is TGTGCCAGCAGCTCGGGGACCGGTGGAGAGCAGTTCTTC. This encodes CASSSGTGGEQFF.

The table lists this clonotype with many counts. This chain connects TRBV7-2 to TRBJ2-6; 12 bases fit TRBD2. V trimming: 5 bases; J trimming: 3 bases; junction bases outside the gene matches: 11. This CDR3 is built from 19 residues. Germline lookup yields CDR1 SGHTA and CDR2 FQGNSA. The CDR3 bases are TGTGCCAGCAGCCCCCTAGCGGGAGGGCCCTCATATGGGGCCAACGTCCTGACTTTC. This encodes CASSPLAGGPSYGANVLTF.